This TCR beta chain was sequenced during a study of T-cell memory formation after mild COVID-19. Points from the study as a whole: Most CD4+ clones that shrank were in CM and EM, while CD8+ ones turned up in EMRA.

TCRdb recomputed calls from the 5' RACE reads with MiXCR, one row per CDR3 protein. The sample shows a few hundred thousand distinct CDR3 sequences, approximately 8% of them seen only once. V was trimmed by 5 bases and J by 3 bases, leaving 5 bases between them. The CDR3 has 12 amino acids. The germline V gene encodes CDR1 SGHTA and CDR2 FQGNSA. This clonotype was counted only a few times. What it recognizes is unknown. The rearrangement uses TRBV7-2 and TRBJ2-1; D uncertain. The sequence was collected from a man between 18 and 29 years old who had mild COVID-19 (a few samples of this study predate the infection). Cell type and time point are not known. Sample: PBMCs or a T cell subset sorted from them (not recorded which). The CDR3 is CASSPYYNEQFF. In DNA, the CDR3 is TGTGCCAGCAGCCCCTACTACAATGAGCAGTTCTTC.